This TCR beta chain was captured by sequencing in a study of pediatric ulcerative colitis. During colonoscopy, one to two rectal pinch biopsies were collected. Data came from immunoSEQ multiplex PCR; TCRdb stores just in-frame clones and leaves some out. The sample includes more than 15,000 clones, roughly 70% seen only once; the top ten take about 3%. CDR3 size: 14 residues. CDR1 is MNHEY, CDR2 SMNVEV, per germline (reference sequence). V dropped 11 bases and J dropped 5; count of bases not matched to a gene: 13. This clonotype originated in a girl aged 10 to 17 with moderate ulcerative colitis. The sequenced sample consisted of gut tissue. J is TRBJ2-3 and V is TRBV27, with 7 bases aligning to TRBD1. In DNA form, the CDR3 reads TGTGCCCGAGGGGGCGGCCGATGTGTAGATACGCAGTATTTT. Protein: CARGGGRCVDTQYF.